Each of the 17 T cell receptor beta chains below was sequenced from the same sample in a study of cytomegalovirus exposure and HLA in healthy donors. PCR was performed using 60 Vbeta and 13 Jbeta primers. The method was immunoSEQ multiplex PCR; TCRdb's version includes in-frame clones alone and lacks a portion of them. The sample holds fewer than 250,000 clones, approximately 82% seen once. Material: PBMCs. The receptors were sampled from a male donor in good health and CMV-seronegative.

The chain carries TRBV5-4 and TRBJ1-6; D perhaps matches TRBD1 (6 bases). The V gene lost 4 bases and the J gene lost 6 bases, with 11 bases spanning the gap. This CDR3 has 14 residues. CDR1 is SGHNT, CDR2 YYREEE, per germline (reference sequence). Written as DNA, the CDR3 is TGTGCCAGCAGCCCCGGACAGACTAATTCACCCCTCCACTTT. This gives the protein CASSPGQTNSPLHF.

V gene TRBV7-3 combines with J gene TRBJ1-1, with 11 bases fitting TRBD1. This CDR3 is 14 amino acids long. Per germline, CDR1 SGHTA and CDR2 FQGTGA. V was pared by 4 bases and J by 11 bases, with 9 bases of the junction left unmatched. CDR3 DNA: TGTGCCAGCAGCTCCTCCGGGACAGGGGGAATGGCTTTCTTT. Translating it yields CASSSSGTGGMAFF.

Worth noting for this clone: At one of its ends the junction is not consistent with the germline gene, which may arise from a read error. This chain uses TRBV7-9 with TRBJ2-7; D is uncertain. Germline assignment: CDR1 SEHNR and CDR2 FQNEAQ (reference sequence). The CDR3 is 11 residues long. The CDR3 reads CSSSRQNEQYF. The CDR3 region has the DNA TGTTCCAGCAGCCGCCAGAACGAGCAGTACTTC.

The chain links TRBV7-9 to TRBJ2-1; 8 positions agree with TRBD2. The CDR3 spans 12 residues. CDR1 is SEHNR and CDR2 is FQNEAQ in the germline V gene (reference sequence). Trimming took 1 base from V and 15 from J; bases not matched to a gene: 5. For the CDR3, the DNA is TGTGCCAGCAGCTTAGGTCGGGAGGGAGTGTTCTTC. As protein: CASSLGREGVFF. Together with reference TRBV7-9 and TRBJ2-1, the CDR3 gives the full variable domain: DTGVSQNPRHKITKRGQNVTFRCDPISEHNRLYWYRQTLGQGPEFLTYFQNEAQLEKSRLLSDRFSAERPKGSFSTLEIQRTEQGDSAMYLCASSLGREGVFFGPGTRLTVL.

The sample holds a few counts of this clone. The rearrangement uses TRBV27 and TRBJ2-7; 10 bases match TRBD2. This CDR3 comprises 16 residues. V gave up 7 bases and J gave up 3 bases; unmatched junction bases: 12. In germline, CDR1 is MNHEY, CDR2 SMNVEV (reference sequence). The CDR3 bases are TGTGCCAGCAAGGGGCTAGCGGGAGTAAGGGTCTACGAGCAGTACTTC. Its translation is CASKGLAGVRVYEQYF.

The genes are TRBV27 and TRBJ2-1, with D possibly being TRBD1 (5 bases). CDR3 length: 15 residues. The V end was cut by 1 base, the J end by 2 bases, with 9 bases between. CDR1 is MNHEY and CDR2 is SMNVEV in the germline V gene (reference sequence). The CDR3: CASSLFQGTYNEQFF. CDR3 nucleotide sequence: TGTGCCAGCAGTTTATTTCAGGGCACCTACAATGAGCAGTTCTTC.

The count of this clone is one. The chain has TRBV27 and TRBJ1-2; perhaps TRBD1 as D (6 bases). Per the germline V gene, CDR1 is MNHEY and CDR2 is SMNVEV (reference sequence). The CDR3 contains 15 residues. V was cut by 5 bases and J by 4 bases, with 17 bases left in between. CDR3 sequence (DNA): TGTGCCAGCAGTCCCACAGGGTCCACCGGCTATGGCTACACCTTC. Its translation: CASSPTGSTGYGYTF.

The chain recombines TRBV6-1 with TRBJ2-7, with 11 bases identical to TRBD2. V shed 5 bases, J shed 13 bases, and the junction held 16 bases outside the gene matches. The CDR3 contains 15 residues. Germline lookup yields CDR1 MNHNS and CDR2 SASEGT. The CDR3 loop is CASSTTGTSGRIVYF. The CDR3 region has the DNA TGTGCCAGCAGTACGACCGGGACTAGCGGTAGGATTGTCTACTTC.

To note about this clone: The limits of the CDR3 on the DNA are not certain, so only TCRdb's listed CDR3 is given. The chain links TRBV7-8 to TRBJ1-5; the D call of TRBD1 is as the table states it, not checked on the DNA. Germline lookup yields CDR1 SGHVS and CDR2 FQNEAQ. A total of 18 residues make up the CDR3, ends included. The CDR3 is CASSLVSHFGQGNQPQHF.

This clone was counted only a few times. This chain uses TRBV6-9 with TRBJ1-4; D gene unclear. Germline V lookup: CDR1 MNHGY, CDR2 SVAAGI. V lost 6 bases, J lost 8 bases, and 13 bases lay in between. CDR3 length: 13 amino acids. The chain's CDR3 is CASRGDEYEKLFF. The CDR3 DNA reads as TGTGCCAGCAGGGGAGATGAGTACGAAAAACTGTTTTTT.

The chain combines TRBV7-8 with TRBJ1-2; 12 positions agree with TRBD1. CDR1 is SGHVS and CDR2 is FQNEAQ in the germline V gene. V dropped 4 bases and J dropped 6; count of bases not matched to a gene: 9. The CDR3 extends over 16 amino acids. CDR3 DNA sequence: TGTGCCAGCAGCTGGGGCGGGACAGGGGGCAAGAATGGCTACACCTTC. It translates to CASSWGGTGGKNGYTF.

Here the CDR3 DNA reads TGTGCCATCAGTTTCGAGATTAACTATGGCTACACCTTC. It encodes CAISFEINYGYTF. The rearrangement uses TRBV10-3 and TRBJ1-2, with D unclear. Trimming cost V 5 bases and J 1 base, with 8 bases left between them. The germline CDR1 and CDR2 sequences are ENHRY and SYGVKD. This CDR3 has 13 amino acids.

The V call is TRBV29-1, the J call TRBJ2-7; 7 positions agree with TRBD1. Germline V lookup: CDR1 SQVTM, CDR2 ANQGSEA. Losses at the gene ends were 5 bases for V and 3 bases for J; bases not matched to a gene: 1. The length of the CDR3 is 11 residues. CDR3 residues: CSVWTGYEQYF. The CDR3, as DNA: TGCAGCGTTTGGACAGGCTACGAGCAGTACTTC.

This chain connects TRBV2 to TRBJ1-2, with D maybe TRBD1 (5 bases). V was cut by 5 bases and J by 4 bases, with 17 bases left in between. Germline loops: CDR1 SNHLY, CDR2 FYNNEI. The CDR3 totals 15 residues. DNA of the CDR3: TGTGCCAGCAGTCCCGGGGGGGGTAAGAGCTATGGCTACACCTTC. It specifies CASSPGGGKSYGYTF.

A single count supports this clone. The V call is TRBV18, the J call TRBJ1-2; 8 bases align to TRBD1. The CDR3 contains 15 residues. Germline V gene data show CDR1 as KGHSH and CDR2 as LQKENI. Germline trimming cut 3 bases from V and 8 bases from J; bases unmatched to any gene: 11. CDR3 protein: CASSPDRGIGGGYTF. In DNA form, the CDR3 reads TGTGCCAGCTCACCCGACAGGGGAATAGGCGGAGGCTACACCTTC.

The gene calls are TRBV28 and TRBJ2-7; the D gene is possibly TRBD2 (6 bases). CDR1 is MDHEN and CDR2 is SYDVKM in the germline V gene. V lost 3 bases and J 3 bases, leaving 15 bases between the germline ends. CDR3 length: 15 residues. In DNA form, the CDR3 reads TGTGCCAGCAGTTTTTGGGAGTGGGGGGACTACGAGCAGTACTTC. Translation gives CASSFWEWGDYEQYF.

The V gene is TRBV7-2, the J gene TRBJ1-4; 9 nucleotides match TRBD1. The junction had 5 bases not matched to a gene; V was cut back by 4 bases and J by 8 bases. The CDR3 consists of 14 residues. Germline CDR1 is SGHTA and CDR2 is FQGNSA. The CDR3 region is CASSSRTGVEKLFF. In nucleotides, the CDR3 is TGTGCCAGCAGCTCACGGACAGGGGTCGAAAAACTGTTTTTT. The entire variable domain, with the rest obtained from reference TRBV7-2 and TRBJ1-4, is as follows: GAGVSQSPSNKVTEKGKDVELRCDPISGHTALYWYRQSLGQGLEFLIYFQGNSAPDKSGLPSDRFSAERTGGSVSTLTIQRTQQEDSAVYLCASSSRTGVEKLFFGSGTQLSVL.